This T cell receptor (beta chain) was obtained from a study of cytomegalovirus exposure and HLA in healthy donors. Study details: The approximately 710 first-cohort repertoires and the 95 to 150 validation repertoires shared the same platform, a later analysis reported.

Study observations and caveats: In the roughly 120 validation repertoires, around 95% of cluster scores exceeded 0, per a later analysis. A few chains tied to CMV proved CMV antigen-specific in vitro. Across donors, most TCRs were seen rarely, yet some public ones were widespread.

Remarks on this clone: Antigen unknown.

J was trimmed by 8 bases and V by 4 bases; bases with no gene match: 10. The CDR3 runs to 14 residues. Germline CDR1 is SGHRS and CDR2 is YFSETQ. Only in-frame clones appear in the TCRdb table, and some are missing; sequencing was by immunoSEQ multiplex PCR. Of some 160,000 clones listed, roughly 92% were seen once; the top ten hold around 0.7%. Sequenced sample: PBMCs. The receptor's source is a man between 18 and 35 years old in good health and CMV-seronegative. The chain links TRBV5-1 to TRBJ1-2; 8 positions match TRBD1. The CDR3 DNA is TGCGCCAGCAGCGCAAGACAGGGGATGGGGGGCTACACCTTC. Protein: CASSARQGMGGYTF.